These T cell receptor beta chains were read from a single sample in a study of T cell changes during pregnancy in multiple sclerosis. Profiled with immunoSEQ multiplex PCR; TCRdb holds only in-frame clones, not every one. The data show over 35,000 clones, 80% to 95% seen once. Sample: CD8+ T cells from peripheral blood mononuclear cells, taken in the first trimester of pregnancy. Receptors originate from a female donor with multiple sclerosis, enrolled in a pregnancy study. Each CDR3 is given with its conserved first and last residue. Each record gives: D gene, J gene, clone size, CDR3 length, V gene, CDR3 DNA, CDR3 protein. D genes are given only for firm matches. Rows may omit the clone size; those that give it use once, few, many or a size class.

d_gene: TRBD1; j_gene: TRBJ2-2; abundance: .; len: 18; v_gene: TRBV11-2; CDR3nt: TGTGCCAGCAGCTTAGACGGGACAGGGGGCGATTCGACCGGGGAGCTGTTTTTT; CDR3aa: CASSLDGTGGDSTGELFF
d_gene: .; j_gene: TRBJ2-1; abundance: .; len: 16; v_gene: TRBV7-8; CDR3nt: TGTGCCAGCAGCTCCACCCCCCGGCTAGCGTTCAATGAGCAGTTCTTC; CDR3aa: CASSSTPRLAFNEQFF
d_gene: .; j_gene: TRBJ2-7; abundance: .; len: 16; v_gene: TRBV18; CDR3nt: TGTGCCAGCTCACGGAGCAGGGCGGGAAAGTCCTACGAGCAGTACTTC; CDR3aa: CASSRSRAGKSYEQYF
d_gene: .; j_gene: TRBJ1-1; abundance: many; len: 13; v_gene: TRBV27; CDR3nt: TGTGCCAGCAGCTTCGCAGGCGGGCCTGAAGCTTTCTTT; CDR3aa: CASSFAGGPEAFF
d_gene: TRBD1; j_gene: TRBJ2-7; abundance: once; len: 15; v_gene: TRBV7-8; CDR3nt: TGTGCCAGCAGCTTAGGGAGGACAGGGGGCTACGAGCAGTACTTC; CDR3aa: CASSLGRTGGYEQYF
d_gene: .; j_gene: TRBJ2-2; abundance: .; len: 12; v_gene: TRBV30; CDR3nt: TGTGCCTGGACGGGGAACACCGGGGAGCTGTTTTTT; CDR3aa: CAWTGNTGELFF
d_gene: TRBD1; j_gene: TRBJ1-5; abundance: .; len: 14; v_gene: TRBV6-1; CDR3nt: TGTGCCAGCATGGCCGGGACAGGGAATCAGCCCCAGCATTTT; CDR3aa: CASMAGTGNQPQHF
d_gene: .; j_gene: TRBJ1-1; abundance: .; len: 18; v_gene: TRBV7-9; CDR3nt: TGTGCCAGCACCTTCAGGGCGGGGGACCTGCGGGAGAACACTGAAGCTTTCTTT; CDR3aa: CASTFRAGDLRENTEAFF
d_gene: TRBD1; j_gene: TRBJ1-1; abundance: .; len: 15; v_gene: TRBV19; CDR3nt: TGTGCCAGTAGGACAGGGGCCTTGACGAACACTGAAGCTTTCTTT; CDR3aa: CASRTGALTNTEAFF
d_gene: TRBD1; j_gene: TRBJ1-5; abundance: .; len: 17; v_gene: TRBV27; CDR3nt: TGTGCCAGCAGTTTCTTGGGCAGGGGGCCTAGCAATCAGCCCCAGCATTTT; CDR3aa: CASSFLGRGPSNQPQHF
d_gene: TRBD1; j_gene: TRBJ1-1; abundance: once; len: 15; v_gene: TRBV2; CDR3nt: TGTGCCAGCCTATCCCCGGACAGGGGGGACACTGAAGCTTTCTTT; CDR3aa: CASLSPDRGDTEAFF
d_gene: .; j_gene: TRBJ2-7; abundance: .; len: 15; v_gene: TRBV4-1; CDR3nt: TGCGCCAGCAGCCAAGATCCGGGGGGCCTCTACGAGCAGTACTTC; CDR3aa: CASSQDPGGLYEQYF
d_gene: TRBD1; j_gene: TRBJ2-7; abundance: .; len: 14; v_gene: TRBV7-9; CDR3nt: TGTGCCAGCAGACACCGGGACAGGGACTACGAGCAGTACTTC; CDR3aa: CASRHRDRDYEQYF
d_gene: .; j_gene: TRBJ1-4; abundance: .; len: 15; v_gene: TRBV30; CDR3nt: TGTGCCTCTTTAGAACAGGGTGCAACTAATGAAAAACTGTTTTTT; CDR3aa: CASLEQGATNEKLFF
d_gene: TRBD1; j_gene: TRBJ2-7; abundance: .; len: 14; v_gene: TRBV6-1; CDR3nt: TGTGCCAGCAGTACCCACAGGGGGAACTACGAGCAGTACTTC; CDR3aa: CASSTHRGNYEQYF
d_gene: TRBD1; j_gene: TRBJ2-1; abundance: .; len: 14; v_gene: TRBV29-1; CDR3nt: TGCAGCGTGACGCTCCGGGACAGGAACAATGAGCAGTTCTTC; CDR3aa: CSVTLRDRNNEQFF
d_gene: TRBD1; j_gene: TRBJ2-4; abundance: .; len: 14; v_gene: TRBV6-1; CDR3nt: TGTGCCAGCAGTGTTTCGGGACAGGGGATTTATCAGTACTTC; CDR3aa: CASSVSGQGIYQYF
d_gene: TRBD1; j_gene: TRBJ1-2; abundance: .; len: 15; v_gene: TRBV29-1; CDR3nt: TGCAGCGTTGTGGGGGGGGACAGGGAAAACTATGGCTACACCTTC; CDR3aa: CSVVGGDRENYGYTF
d_gene: TRBD1; j_gene: TRBJ1-2; abundance: .; len: 16; v_gene: TRBV11-1; CDR3nt: TGTGCCAGCAGCTTAGCGGCCGGACAGGCCGTCTATGGCTACACCTTC; CDR3aa: CASSLAAGQAVYGYTF
d_gene: .; j_gene: TRBJ2-7; abundance: .; len: 13; v_gene: TRBV7-2; CDR3nt: TGTGCCAGCACCTTCGGACAGCACTACGAGCAGTACTTC; CDR3aa: CASTFGQHYEQYF
d_gene: TRBD1; j_gene: TRBJ1-2; abundance: .; len: 12; v_gene: TRBV29-1; CDR3nt: TGCAGCGTGAAAGACAGGGGGGGCGGCTACACCTTC; CDR3aa: CSVKDRGGGYTF
d_gene: .; j_gene: TRBJ2-3; abundance: .; len: 14; v_gene: TRBV7-3; CDR3nt: TGTGCCAGCAGCCCCTCAGGGGGGAAAGATACGCAGTATTTT; CDR3aa: CASSPSGGKDTQYF
d_gene: TRBD1; j_gene: TRBJ1-5; abundance: .; len: 15; v_gene: TRBV28; CDR3nt: TGTGCCAGCAGTTCCGTCAGGGGGCTTAATCAGCCCCAGCATTTT; CDR3aa: CASSSVRGLNQPQHF
d_gene: .; j_gene: TRBJ1-2; abundance: .; len: 13; v_gene: TRBV5-6; CDR3nt: TGTGCCAGCAGCCCTGGCACCTTCTATGGCTACACCTTC; CDR3aa: CASSPGTFYGYTF
d_gene: .; j_gene: TRBJ1-5; abundance: .; len: 16; v_gene: TRBV2; CDR3nt: TGTGCCAGCAGTGAAGTGGCTGGGCCGAGCAATCAGCCCCAGCATTTT; CDR3aa: CASSEVAGPSNQPQHF
d_gene: .; j_gene: TRBJ2-3; abundance: .; len: 14; v_gene: TRBV7-9; CDR3nt: TGTGCCAGCAGCTTTGATCGAGGCACAGATACGCAGTATTTT; CDR3aa: CASSFDRGTDTQYF
d_gene: .; j_gene: TRBJ2-6; abundance: .; len: 15; v_gene: TRBV4-1; CDR3nt: TGCGCCAGCAGCCAACCTCCCTCTGGGGCCAACGTCCTGACTTTC; CDR3aa: CASSQPPSGANVLTF
d_gene: .; j_gene: TRBJ1-2; abundance: .; len: 20; v_gene: TRBV12-2; CDR3nt: TGTGCAAGTCGCTTAGTCCCAGGGCCCCTCGCTTTCCCCGCTAACTATGGCTACACCTTC; CDR3aa: CASRLVPGPLAFPANYGYTF
d_gene: .; j_gene: TRBJ1-5; abundance: .; len: 13; v_gene: TRBV2; CDR3nt: TGTGCCAGCAGTGGTAGAGAGAATCAGCCCCAGCATTTT; CDR3aa: CASSGRENQPQHF
d_gene: .; j_gene: TRBJ2-6; abundance: .; len: 18; v_gene: TRBV18; CDR3nt: TGTGCCAGCTCACCACTGGTTAGCAGGGCCCCCGGGGCCAACGTCCTGACTTTC; CDR3aa: CASSPLVSRAPGANVLTF
d_gene: .; j_gene: TRBJ2-5; abundance: .; len: 15; v_gene: TRBV7-9; CDR3nt: TGTGCCAGCAGCCCCAACGGGGTCGTAGTAGAGACCCAGTACTTC; CDR3aa: CASSPNGVVVETQYF